A selection of T cell receptor beta chains follows, all from one sample in a study of human T cells and chemical hapten exposure. A single record per CDR3 protein comes from TCRdb applying MiXCR to the RACE reads. Among approximately 52,000 distinct CDR3 sequences listed, 9.4% were seen once. This sample comprised whole blood, obtained in connection with sensitization to the hapten diphenylcyclopropenone (DPC). These receptors came from a woman between 40 and 55 years old with alopecia areata. Some clones in this sample may be carry-over from other donors' samples. The CDR3 runs from the conserved cysteine through the conserved F or W. D genes are given only for firm matches. Clone sizes are given selectively: once, few, many, or a class where the clone is expanded.

>NA|TRBJ1-3|NA|TRBV4-1
CASSHPRELPGNTIYF
TGCGCCAGCAGCCATCCCAGGGAGCTTCCTGGAAACACCATATATTTT
>NA|TRBJ2-3|many|TRBV14
CASSQDAAPSTDTQYF
TGTGCCAGCAGCCAAGACGCAGCCCCTAGCACAGATACGCAGTATTTT
>NA|TRBJ2-3|NA|TRBV12-3/TRBV12-4
CASSLMSSSTDTQYF
TGTGCCAGCAGTTTGATGAGTTCTAGCACAGATACGCAGTATTTT
>NA|TRBJ1-1|NA|TRBV5-1
CASSLLVGYTEAFF
TGCGCCAGCAGCTTGTTGGTCGGGTACACTGAAGCTTTCTTT
>NA|TRBJ1-2|NA|TRBV12-3/TRBV12-4
CASSNRYYGYTF
TGTGCCAGCAGTAACAGATACTATGGCTACACCTTC
>NA|TRBJ2-5|NA|TRBV7-2
CASSLAGLGETQYF
TGTGCCAGCAGCTTAGCGGGCCTTGGGGAGACCCAGTACTTC
>TRBD1|TRBJ2-5|many|TRBV27
CASSPTGGTRKTQYF
TGTGCCAGCAGTCCGACAGGGGGAACGAGGAAGACCCAGTACTTC
>TRBD1|TRBJ1-6|many|TRBV6-5
CASRSRDSSYNSPLHF
TGTGCCAGCAGATCCCGGGACAGCTCCTATAATTCACCCCTCCACTTT
>TRBD2|TRBJ2-1|many|TRBV7-2
CASSLGSGGNNEQFF
TGTGCCAGCAGCTTAGGAAGCGGGGGAAACAATGAGCAGTTCTTC
>NA|TRBJ2-3|few|TRBV5-4
CASSQPATDTQYF
TGTGCCAGCAGCCAACCGGCCACAGATACGCAGTATTTT
>NA|TRBJ1-1|many|TRBV29-1
CSVDPGVTEAFF
TGCAGCGTTGACCCCGGTGTGACTGAAGCTTTCTTT
>NA|TRBJ2-7|NA|TRBV11-2
CASSLHGGYEQYF
TGTGCCAGCAGCCTACACGGGGGCTACGAGCAGTACTTC
>NA|TRBJ1-2|NA|TRBV20-1
CSAMKELYGYTF
TGCAGTGCTATGAAGGAACTTTATGGCTACACCTTC
>NA|TRBJ2-1|few|TRBV12-5
CASGLEPSSYNEQFF
TGTGCTAGTGGTTTGGAACCGAGCTCCTACAATGAGCAGTTCTTC
>NA|TRBJ1-5|many|TRBV30
CAWSVYRDHQPQHF
TGTGCCTGGAGTGTATACAGGGATCATCAGCCCCAGCATTTT
>TRBD2|TRBJ2-1|many|TRBV20-1
CSALTSGDYNEQFF
TGCAGTGCCCTAACTAGCGGGGACTACAATGAGCAGTTCTTC
>TRBD1|TRBJ2-4|many|TRBV6-1
CASSMDRARVKNIQYF
TGTGCCAGCAGTATGGACAGGGCGAGAGTCAAAAACATTCAGTACTTC
>NA|TRBJ2-7|few|TRBV12-3/TRBV12-4
CASSLPGPPYEQYF
TGTGCCAGCAGCCTCCCGGGACCGCCCTACGAGCAGTACTTC
>NA|TRBJ2-2|NA|TRBV29-1
CSVEGHTGELFF
TGCAGCGTTGAAGGCCACACCGGGGAGCTGTTTTTT
>NA|TRBJ1-1|NA|TRBV29-1
CSVEMVFF
TGCAGCGTTGAGATGGTTTTCTTT
>TRBD1|TRBJ1-5|many|TRBV4-3
CASSQADRGVYSNQPQHF
TGCGCCAGCAGCCAAGCGGACAGGGGGGTATATAGCAATCAGCCCCAGCATTTT
>NA|TRBJ2-3|NA|TRBV30
CAWSDRTTDTQYF
TGTGCCTGGAGTGACAGGACCACAGATACGCAGTATTTT
>NA|TRBJ1-1|few|TRBV7-9
CASSPLREMNTEAFF
TGTGCCAGCAGCCCTCTCAGGGAGATGAACACTGAAGCTTTCTTT
>NA|TRBJ2-2|NA|TRBV5-4
CASSLWRGGSTGELFF
TGTGCCAGCAGCTTATGGAGAGGAGGGTCCACCGGGGAGCTGTTTTTT
>TRBD2|TRBJ2-3|many|TRBV5-4
CASSSGTSRTDTQYF
TGTGCCAGCAGCTCCGGGACTAGTCGCACAGATACGCAGTATTTT
>TRBD1|TRBJ1-2|many|TRBV27
CASSPGTGASSYGYTF
TGTGCCAGCAGTCCGGGGACAGGGGCTTCGAGCTATGGCTACACCTTC
>TRBD1|TRBJ2-3|medium-sized|TRBV7-9
CASSSDRGQSDTQYF
TGTGCCAGCAGCTCCGACAGGGGGCAGTCAGATACGCAGTATTTT
>NA|TRBJ1-5|few|TRBV30
CAWSVGTEQPQHF
TGTGCCTGGAGTGTGGGGACGGAACAGCCCCAGCATTTT
>TRBD1|TRBJ1-3|many|TRBV28
CASSLAGNRGAGNTIYF
TGTGCCAGCAGTTTAGCTGGAAACAGGGGAGCGGGAAACACCATATATTTT
>TRBD2|TRBJ2-2|many|TRBV28
CASSQISGGTNTGELFF
TGTGCCAGCAGCCAAATAAGCGGGGGAACGAACACCGGGGAGCTGTTTTTT
>TRBD1|TRBJ1-6|NA|TRBV4-1
CASSQDGTGGRSPLHF
TGCGCCAGCAGCCAAGATGGGACAGGGGGTCGTTCACCCCTCCACTTT
>NA|TRBJ1-6|many|TRBV3-1
CASSQDLDNSPLHF
TGTGCCAGCAGCCAAGATTTGGATAATTCACCCCTCCACTTT
>NA|TRBJ1-5|few|TRBV27
CASSWRGESQPQHF
TGTGCCAGCAGTTGGAGGGGGGAGAGTCAGCCCCAGCATTTT
>NA|TRBJ1-4|NA|TRBV5-6
CASSPLSLGYEKLFF
TGTGCCAGCAGCCCCCTTTCCCTGGGTTATGAAAAACTGTTTTTT
>NA|TRBJ1-4|NA|TRBV7-2
CASSLRPPGAGEKLFF
TGTGCCAGCAGCTTACGGCCCCCAGGGGCAGGGGAAAAACTGTTTTTT